This T cell receptor beta chain was sequenced for a study of cytomegalovirus exposure and HLA in healthy donors. The study, taken as a whole, reports: 150 or so TCR beta chains were listed as cytomegalovirus-associated.

A word on this clone: Its cognate antigen is unknown.

Produced via immunoSEQ multiplex PCR; TCRdb's table is partial and in-frame only. The sample lists about 360,000 clones, more than 80% occurring once. This clonotype was sampled from a woman aged 18-29 years in good health and CMV-seronegative. What was sequenced was PBMCs.

The DNA of the CDR3 is TGTGCCAGCAGTGAAGCGCTCGTTACTGGCAATCAGCCCCAGCATTTT. This codes for CASSEALVTGNQPQHF. The chain has TRBV6-1 and TRBJ1-5; the D is unclear. Trimming stripped 0 bases from V and 2 bases from J, with 11 bases between. Germline values: CDR1 MNHNS, CDR2 SASEGT. The CDR3 has 16 residues.